This T cell receptor (beta chain) was documented in a study of post-analysis software for immune sequencing data. Study background: The cohort encompassed relapsing-remitting, secondary progressive and progressive-relapsing multiple sclerosis disease courses. Whole-study findings and limits: A significant reduction in normalized Chao1 diversity was observed in multiple sclerosis patients versus controls. Same-batch samples co-clustered strongly by F measure. Elevated frequency relative to controls characterized four to six TRBV segments in patients, TRBV5-6, TRBV5-1 and TRBV20-1 among them.

The CDR3 totals 18 residues. After removal of 8 bases from V and 0 bases from J, the junction contained 15 bases not matched to a gene. Incorporated into the TCR beta cDNA libraries were unique molecular identifiers, which served to reduce PCR and sequencing biases. The yield from around 1 to 10 million T cells was 500,000 or so cDNA molecules in total. TCRdb re-called the PCR reads with MiXCR, one entry per CDR3 protein. The sample contains 800,000 to 950,000 distinct CDR3 sequences, roughly half of which appear only once. Of note for this clonotype: The antigen is unknown.

The V call is TRBV12-3 or TRBV12-4, the J call TRBJ2-3, with 9 positions matching TRBD1. The receptor's source is a girl aged 5-17 years with multiple sclerosis. Sequencing was performed on blood. The CDR3 reads CASANLGQGITSTDTQYF. In DNA, the CDR3 is TGTGCCAGCGCAAACCTTGGACAGGGGATAACTAGCACAGATACGCAGTATTTT.